Following are 17 T cell receptor beta chains from one sample sequenced in a study of T cells after yellow fever vaccination. One entry per CDR3 protein results from TCRdb running MiXCR on the 5' RACE reads. This table holds 250,000 to 300,000 distinct CDR3 sequences, around 4.9% found once. The specimen was CD4+ T cells sorted from PBMCs, collected on the day of the yellow fever booster vaccination. These receptors all stem from a man younger than 35 who received the YFV17D yellow fever vaccine.

The genes are TRBV5-1 and TRBJ1-2; 7 bases are shared with TRBD1. CDR3 length: 16 amino acids. Trimming at V came to 7 bases and at J to 0 bases, leaving 12 bases not matched to a gene. CDR1 and CDR2 from the germline V gene are SGHRS and YFSETQ. The CDR3 coding sequence is TGCGCCAGCGCGCGGGGACAGCGGCCCTCTAACTATGGCTACACCTTC. Translated: CASARGQRPSNYGYTF.

The chain is built from TRBV2 and TRBJ2-5; unclear D gene. V lost 5 bases to trimming and J lost 5 bases, with 12 bases between them. The CDR3 has 13 residues. Germline-derived CDR1 and CDR2 are SNHLY and FYNNEI. Here the CDR3 reads CASSPDMAETQYF. CDR3 sequence (DNA): TGTGCCAGCAGTCCTGACATGGCTGAGACCCAGTACTTC. Using reference TRBV2 and TRBJ2-5 for the parts outside the CDR3, the full variable domain is EPEVTQTPSHQVTQMGQEVILRCVPISNHLYFYWYRQILGQKVEFLVSFYNNEISEKSEIFDDQFSVERPDGSNFTLKIRSTKLEDSAMYFCASSPDMAETQYFGPGTRLLVL.

The J gene is TRBJ2-2, the V gene TRBV6-2 or TRBV6-3; D gene unclear. The CDR3 spans 15 residues. From germline, CDR1 is MNHEY and CDR2 SVGEGT. V lost 0 bases and J 0 bases, leaving 5 bases between the germline ends. CDR3 protein: CASSYSAANTGELFF. The CDR3 nucleotides are TGTGCCAGCAGTTACTCCGCGGCGAACACCGGGGAGCTGTTTTTT.

The sample holds a few counts of this clonotype. The V gene is TRBV6-1, the J gene TRBJ1-2; 8 nucleotides align to TRBD1. Per germline, CDR1 MNHNS and CDR2 SASEGT. The ends lost 3 bases at V and 5 bases at J; junction bases unmatched: 8. This CDR3 is 15 amino acids long. CDR3 in amino acids: CASSEGRTGIYGYTF. The CDR3 nucleotides read TGTGCCAGCAGTGAGGGCCGGACAGGGATATATGGCTACACCTTC.

This clonotype was seen repeatedly, ten times or more. The CDR3 bases are TGCAGTGCTAGAGATCCGGGACTAGCGGGGGGGAATGAGCAGTTCTTC. Encoded protein: CSARDPGLAGGNEQFF. The chain recombines TRBV20-1 with TRBJ2-1; 16 positions match TRBD2. Germline CDR1 and CDR2: DFQATT and SNEGSKA (reference sequence). Trimming at V came to 0 bases and at J to 7 bases, leaving 3 bases not matched to a gene. The CDR3 covers 16 residues.

This clonotype was counted between two and nine times. This chain joins TRBV20-1 and TRBJ1-5, with 8 bases aligning to TRBD1. Trimming took 2 bases from V and 5 from J; bases not matched to a gene: 5. The CDR3 has 14 residues. CDR1 and CDR2 from the germline V gene are DFQATT and SNEGSKA (reference sequence). The CDR3 DNA follows: TGCAGTGCTAGAAACAGGGGGTCCTATCAGCCCCAGCATTTT. Protein sequence: CSARNRGSYQPQHF.

In this sample, this clonotype turned up many times. This chain connects TRBV12-3 or TRBV12-4 to TRBJ2-3; D gene uncertain. V was pared by 6 bases and J by 0 bases, with 4 bases between. The CDR3 covers 12 residues. This chain's CDR3 is CASRPSTDTQYF. The CDR3 region has the DNA TGTGCCAGCAGGCCAAGCACAGATACGCAGTATTTT.

This sequence joins TRBV10-3 and TRBJ2-5; 7 nucleotides align to TRBD2. The CDR3 consists of 13 residues. V lost 7 bases and J lost 3; bases outside the gene matches: 5. Germline CDR1 ENHRY, CDR2 SYGVKD. The CDR3 DNA reads as TGTGCCATCAAGGGGCTAGCGGAAGAGACCCAGTACTTC. Protein: CAIKGLAEETQYF.

This clonotype was counted between two and nine times. The gene calls are TRBV5-1 and TRBJ2-5; D may be TRBD2 (7 bases). This CDR3 has 14 amino acids. Germline assignment: CDR1 SGHRS and CDR2 YFSETQ. V lost 2 bases to trimming and J lost 4 bases, with 12 bases between them. CDR3 amino acids: CASSFEGGGETQYF. Written as DNA, the CDR3 is TGCGCCAGCAGCTTCGAGGGGGGGGGAGAGACCCAGTACTTC. Full variable domain (outside the CDR3, taken from reference TRBV5-1 and TRBJ2-5): KAGVTQTPRYLIKTRGQQVTLSCSPISGHRSVSWYQQTPGQGLQFLFEYFSETQRNKGNFPGRFSGRQFSNSRSEMNVSTLELGDSALYLCASSFEGGGETQYFGPGTRLLVL.

This clonotype has ten or more counts. The V gene is TRBV7-9, the J gene TRBJ1-6, with D tentatively TRBD1 (5 bases). Per germline, CDR1 SEHNR and CDR2 FQNEAQ (reference sequence). The CDR3 extends over 13 amino acids. Trimming pared 6 bases from V and 8 bases from J, leaving 11 bases between. Here the CDR3 reads CASSDGDHSPLHF. The CDR3 bases are TGTGCCAGCAGTGACGGGGACCATTCACCCCTCCACTTT.

Ten or more counts support this clonotype. This rearrangement joins TRBV4-3 to TRBJ2-1, with 7 bases lining up with TRBD1. CDR1 is LGHNA, CDR2 YSLEER, per germline. The CDR3 has 16 residues. After removal of 0 bases from V and 8 bases from J, the junction contained 10 bases not matched to a gene. CDR3: CASSQDGEQGWDEQFF. CDR3 coding DNA: TGCGCCAGCAGCCAAGATGGCGAACAGGGGTGGGATGAGCAGTTCTTC.

In this sample, this clonotype turned up a few times. The chain has TRBV7-2 and TRBJ1-1; 7 bases are shared with TRBD1. V dropped 5 bases and J dropped 0; count of bases not matched to a gene: 9. Germline V gene data show CDR1 as SGHTA and CDR2 as FQGNSA. CDR3 length equals 16 residues. The CDR3 sequence: CASSPRQGNMNTEAFF. The CDR3 DNA reads as TGTGCCAGCAGCCCCCGACAGGGTAACATGAACACTGAAGCTTTCTTT.

The table lists this clonotype with many counts. This chain links TRBV29-1 with TRBJ2-7, with a possible D match to TRBD2 (5 bases). V was shortened by 4 bases and J by 9 bases, with 13 bases between the two germline ends. Germline V gene lookup returns CDR1 SQVTM and CDR2 ANQGSEA. The CDR3 runs 11 residues. CDR3 loop: CSVGEGNLQYF. The CDR3 DNA reads TGCAGCGTTGGCGAGGGAAATTTGCAGTACTTC.

CDR3 residues: CASSRDRGAQPQHF. The CDR3 coding sequence is TGTGCCAGCAGTCGGGACAGGGGAGCTCAGCCCCAGCATTTT. The gene calls are TRBV28 and TRBJ1-5; TRBD1 aligns across 10 bases. V shed 5 bases and J 6 bases; nucleotides not matched to a gene: 4. The CDR3 runs 14 residues. Germline lookup yields CDR1 MDHEN and CDR2 SYDVKM.

This clonotype was found many times. The chain combines TRBV18 with TRBJ2-1; 10 bases agree with TRBD2. The CDR3 is 14 amino acids. J lost 8 bases, V lost 4 bases, and 5 bases had no gene match. Looked up from germline, CDR1 is KGHSH and CDR2 is LQKENI. The chain's CDR3 is CASSQLAGGYEQFF. The CDR3 DNA reads TGTGCCAGCTCACAGTTAGCGGGGGGCTATGAGCAGTTCTTC. Full variable domain (rest looked up from reference TRBV18 and TRBJ2-1): NAGVMQNPRHLVRRRGQEARLRCSPMKGHSHVYWYRQLPEEGLKFMVYLQKENIIDESGMPKERFSAEFPKEGPSILRIQQVVRGDSAAYFCASSQLAGGYEQFFGPGTRLTVL.

This clonotype has more than one count but fewer than ten. The V gene is TRBV5-4, the J gene TRBJ2-3; no firm D call. Germline CDR1 and CDR2: SGHNT and YYREEE (reference sequence). The germline V and J ends were trimmed by 0 bases and 1 base, with 6 bases remaining between them. The CDR3 has 14 amino acids. CDR3 DNA: TGTGCCAGCAGCTTGGCCGTGGGCACAGATACGCAGTATTTT. Amino acids: CASSLAVGTDTQYF.

At least ten counts were recorded for this clonotype. This rearrangement joins TRBV11-2 to TRBJ1-2; D might be TRBD1 (6 bases). CDR3 length equals 13 residues. V lost 5 bases and J 3 bases, leaving 10 bases between the germline ends. Per germline, CDR1 SGHAT and CDR2 FQNNGV. CDR3 nucleotides: TGTGCCAGCAGCACAGGGTTAGACTATGGCTACACCTTC. It is translated as CASSTGLDYGYTF.